This is a list of T cell receptor beta chains from one sample in a study of shared clonotypes between healthy human individuals. The method was immunoSEQ multiplex PCR; TCRdb's version includes in-frame clones alone and lacks a portion of them. The repertoire consists of around 610,000 clones, with about 96% occurring once and the leading ten covering 0.11%. Sequenced material: naive CD8+ T cells sorted from blood. All receptors derive from a woman aged 30 to 39 in good health. CDR3s include the opening cysteine and the closing phenylalanine or tryptophan. A D gene is named only where the DNA matches it firmly. Clone size, where shown, is once, few, many, or a class for clones that have expanded.

V,D,size,J,CDR3,DNA
TRBV27,.,.,TRBJ1-1,CASSYSVNTEAFF,TGTGCCAGCAGTTACAGCGTGAACACTGAAGCTTTCTTT
TRBV6-5,.,.,TRBJ2-7,CASSPLGDNAYEQYF,TGTGCCAGCAGTCCCTTGGGGGACAACGCCTACGAGCAGTACTTC
TRBV28,TRBD1,.,TRBJ1-1,CASSHGQAYTEAFF,TGTGCCAGCAGTCACGGACAGGCTTACACTGAAGCTTTCTTT
TRBV19,.,.,TRBJ1-5,CASTDAAWATNQPQHF,TGTGCCAGTACCGACGCAGCCTGGGCCACCAATCAGCCCCAGCATTTT
TRBV6-1,.,.,TRBJ1-1,CASSDWAGEAFF,TGTGCCAGCAGTGACTGGGCAGGTGAAGCTTTCTTT
TRBV6-5,TRBD2,.,TRBJ2-1,CASSQGLAGLNEQFF,TGTGCCAGCAGTCAGGGACTAGCGGGATTGAATGAGCAGTTCTTC
TRBV9,TRBD1,.,TRBJ1-1,CASSPRPGQGKTEAFF,TGTGCCAGCAGCCCTCGCCCGGGACAGGGAAAAACTGAAGCTTTCTTT
TRBV6-5,.,.,TRBJ1-5,CASSPTGYNQPQHF,TGTGCCAGCAGTCCCACAGGGTACAATCAGCCCCAGCATTTT
TRBV19,.,.,TRBJ1-5,CASSVRDRNQPQHF,TGTGCCAGTAGTGTTCGGGACCGTAATCAGCCCCAGCATTTT
TRBV9,TRBD1,.,TRBJ2-5,CASSPDVGQLETQYF,TGTGCCAGCAGCCCGGATGTGGGACAGTTAGAGACCCAGTACTTC
TRBV28,.,once,TRBJ2-7,CASIPRPGTPLRGQYF,TGTGCCAGCATCCCTCGCCCCGGGACACCTCTACGAGGGCAGTACTTC
TRBV2,.,.,TRBJ1-1,CASRSLTGNTEAFF,TGTGCCAGCAGGTCCCTTACAGGGAACACTGAAGCTTTCTTT
TRBV7-9,.,.,TRBJ2-7,CASGKRQGGLEQYF,TGTGCCAGCGGTAAACGGCAGGGGGGACTCGAGCAGTACTTC